This T cell receptor beta chain emerged from a study of shared clonotypes between healthy human individuals. Study-wide background: Each donor had three CD4 naive, three CD4 memory, two CD8 naive and one CD8 memory plate. Study outcomes and limitations: Around 5% of naive CD4 clonotypes were common to a few donors.

The V gene's germline CDR1 is SGHRS and CDR2 YFSETQ. This CDR3 spans 14 amino acids. V lost 2 bases and J lost 1, with 9 bases in between. Assay used: immunoSEQ multiplex PCR; TCRdb lists only in-frame clones, some missing. The table has about 2.4 million clones, roughly 93% seen once. Comments on this clone: The antigen is not known. The sample has other DNA sequences that encode this CDR3 too.

Sequenced sample: naive CD4+ T cells from PBMCs. Specified subset: CD45RA+ positively selected. V gene TRBV5-1 combines with J gene TRBJ1-1; D possibly corresponds to TRBD1 (5 bases). The source of this sequence is a man aged 18 to 35 in good health. Some clones in this sample may be carry-over from other donors' samples. The DNA for the CDR3 is TGCGCCAGCAGCTTAGGGGCAGGGAACACTGAAGCTTTCTTT. Protein sequence: CASSLGAGNTEAFF.